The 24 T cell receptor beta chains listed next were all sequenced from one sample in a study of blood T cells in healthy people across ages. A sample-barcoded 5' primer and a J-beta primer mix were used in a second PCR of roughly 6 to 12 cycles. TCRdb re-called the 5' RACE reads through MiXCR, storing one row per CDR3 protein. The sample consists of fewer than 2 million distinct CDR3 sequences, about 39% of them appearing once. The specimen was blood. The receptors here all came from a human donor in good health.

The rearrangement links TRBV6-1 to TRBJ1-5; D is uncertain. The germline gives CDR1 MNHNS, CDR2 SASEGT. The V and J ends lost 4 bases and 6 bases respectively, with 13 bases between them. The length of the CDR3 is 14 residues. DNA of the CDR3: TGTGCCAGCAGTGGGTCACCAGAGGCTCAGCCCCAGCATTTT. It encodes CASSGSPEAQPQHF.

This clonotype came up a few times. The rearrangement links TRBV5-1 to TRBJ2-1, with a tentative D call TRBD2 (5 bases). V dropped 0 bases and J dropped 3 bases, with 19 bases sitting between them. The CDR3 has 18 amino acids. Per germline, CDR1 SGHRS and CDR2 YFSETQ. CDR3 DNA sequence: TGCGCCAGCAGCTTGGAGAGCGGTAGCTTATACCTCTACAATGAGCAGTTCTTC. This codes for CASSLESGSLYLYNEQFF.

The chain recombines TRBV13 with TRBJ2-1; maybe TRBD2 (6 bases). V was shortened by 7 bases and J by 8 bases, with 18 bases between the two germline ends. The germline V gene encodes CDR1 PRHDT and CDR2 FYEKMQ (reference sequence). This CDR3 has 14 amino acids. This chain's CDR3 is CASTRRGAPDEQFF. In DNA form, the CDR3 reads TGTGCCAGCACCCGGAGGGGCGCACCGGATGAGCAGTTCTTC.

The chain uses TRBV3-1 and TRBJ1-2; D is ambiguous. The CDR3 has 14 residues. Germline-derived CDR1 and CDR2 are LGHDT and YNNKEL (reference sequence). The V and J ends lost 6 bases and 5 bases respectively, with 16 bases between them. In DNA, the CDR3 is TGTGCCAGCAGTTATGGAGACGGTTGGTATGGCTACACCTTC. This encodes CASSYGDGWYGYTF.

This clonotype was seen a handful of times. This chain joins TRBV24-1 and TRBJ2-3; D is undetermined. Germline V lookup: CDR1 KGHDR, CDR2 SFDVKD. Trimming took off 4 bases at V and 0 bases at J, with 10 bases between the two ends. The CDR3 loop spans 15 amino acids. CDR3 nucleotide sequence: TGTGCCACCAGTGAGCCGGGCCGAAGCACAGATACGCAGTATTTT. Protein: CATSEPGRSTDTQYF.

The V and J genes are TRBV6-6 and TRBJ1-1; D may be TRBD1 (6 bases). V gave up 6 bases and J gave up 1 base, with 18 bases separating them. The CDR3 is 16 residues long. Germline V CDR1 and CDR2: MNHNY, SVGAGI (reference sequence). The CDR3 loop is CASRYLTGGENTEAFF. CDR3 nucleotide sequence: TGTGCCAGCAGATATCTGACAGGTGGGGAGAACACTGAAGCTTTCTTT.

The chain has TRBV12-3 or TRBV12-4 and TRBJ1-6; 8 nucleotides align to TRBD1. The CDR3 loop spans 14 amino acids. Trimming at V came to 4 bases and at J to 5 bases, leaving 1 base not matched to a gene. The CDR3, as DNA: TGTGCCAGCAGTTGGACAGGGCATAATTCACCCCTCCACTTT. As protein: CASSWTGHNSPLHF.

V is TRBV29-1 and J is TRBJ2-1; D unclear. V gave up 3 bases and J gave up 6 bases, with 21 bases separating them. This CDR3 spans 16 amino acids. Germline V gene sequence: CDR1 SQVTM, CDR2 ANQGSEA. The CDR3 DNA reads TGCAGCGTTGATAGGTCATGGCAGGAAACTGGCAATGAGCAGTTCTTC. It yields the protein CSVDRSWQETGNEQFF.

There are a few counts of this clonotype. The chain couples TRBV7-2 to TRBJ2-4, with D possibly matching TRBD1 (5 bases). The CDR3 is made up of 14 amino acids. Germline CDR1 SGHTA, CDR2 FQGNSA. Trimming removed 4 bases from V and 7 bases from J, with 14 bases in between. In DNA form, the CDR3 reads TGTGCCAGCAGCTCAACGACAGTTTTCAACATTCAGTACTTC. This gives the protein CASSSTTVFNIQYF.

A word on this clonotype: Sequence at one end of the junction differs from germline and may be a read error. The DNA of the CDR3 is TGTGCCAGCAGCGCCGGACAGCTGGCTAACTATGGTTACACCTTC. It codes for CASSAGQLANYGYTF. This chain links TRBV7-9 with TRBJ1-2; possibly TRBD1 for D (6 bases). Germline-derived CDR1 and CDR2 are SEHNR and FQNEAQ (reference sequence). This CDR3 comprises 15 residues.

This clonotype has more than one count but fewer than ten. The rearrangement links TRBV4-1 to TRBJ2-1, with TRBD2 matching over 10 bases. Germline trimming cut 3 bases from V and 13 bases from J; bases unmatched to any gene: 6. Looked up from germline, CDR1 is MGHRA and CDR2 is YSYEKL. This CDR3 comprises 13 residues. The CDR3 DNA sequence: TGCGCCAGCAGCCAGGCCCTAGCGGGGGCCCAGTTCTTC. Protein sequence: CASSQALAGAQFF.

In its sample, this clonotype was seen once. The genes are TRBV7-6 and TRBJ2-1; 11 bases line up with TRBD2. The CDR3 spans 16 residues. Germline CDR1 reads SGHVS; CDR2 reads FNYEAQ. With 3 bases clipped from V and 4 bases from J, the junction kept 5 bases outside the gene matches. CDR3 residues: CASSFRLAGTYNEQFF. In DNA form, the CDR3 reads TGTGCCAGCAGCTTTCGACTAGCGGGAACTTACAATGAGCAGTTCTTC.

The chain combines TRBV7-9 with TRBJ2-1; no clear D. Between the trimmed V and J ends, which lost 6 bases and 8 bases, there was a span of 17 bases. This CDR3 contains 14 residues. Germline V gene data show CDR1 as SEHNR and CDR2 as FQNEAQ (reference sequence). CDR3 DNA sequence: TGTGCCAGCAGACTCTCTTCCCCCCGGGATGAGCAGTTCTTC. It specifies CASRLSSPRDEQFF.

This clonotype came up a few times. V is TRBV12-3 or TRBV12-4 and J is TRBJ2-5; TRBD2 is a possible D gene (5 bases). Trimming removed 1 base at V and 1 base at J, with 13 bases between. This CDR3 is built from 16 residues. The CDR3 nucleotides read TGTGCCAGCAGTTTAGGGCCCAGCGGTCCCCAAGAGACCCAGTACTTC. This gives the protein CASSLGPSGPQETQYF.

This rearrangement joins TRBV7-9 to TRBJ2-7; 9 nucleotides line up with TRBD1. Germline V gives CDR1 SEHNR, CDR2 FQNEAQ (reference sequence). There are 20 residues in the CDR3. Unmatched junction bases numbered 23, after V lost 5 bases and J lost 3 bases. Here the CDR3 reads CASSQVRGTGPSPRRYEQYF. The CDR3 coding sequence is TGTGCCAGCAGCCAAGTACGCGGGACAGGGCCCTCCCCCAGACGCTACGAGCAGTACTTC.

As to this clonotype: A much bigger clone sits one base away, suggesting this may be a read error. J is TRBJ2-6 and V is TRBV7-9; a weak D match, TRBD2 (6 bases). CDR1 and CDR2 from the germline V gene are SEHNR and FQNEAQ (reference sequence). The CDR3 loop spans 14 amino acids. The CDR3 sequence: CASSLEGGANVRTF. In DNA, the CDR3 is TGTGCCAGCAGCTTAGAGGGCGGGGCCAACGTCCGGACTTTC.

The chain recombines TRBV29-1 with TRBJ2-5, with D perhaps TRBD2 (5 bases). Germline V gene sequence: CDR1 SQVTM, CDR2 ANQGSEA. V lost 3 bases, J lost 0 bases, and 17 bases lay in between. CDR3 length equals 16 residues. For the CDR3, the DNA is TGCAGCGTTGACCTACTAAAGCGGAAGTACCAAGAGACCCAGTACTTC. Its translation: CSVDLLKRKYQETQYF.

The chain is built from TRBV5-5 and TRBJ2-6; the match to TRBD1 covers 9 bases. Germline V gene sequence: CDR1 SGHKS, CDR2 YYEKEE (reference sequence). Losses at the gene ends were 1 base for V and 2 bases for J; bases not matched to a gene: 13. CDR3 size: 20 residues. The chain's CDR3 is CASSLILGTGIFAGANVLTF. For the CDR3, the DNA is TGTGCCAGCAGCTTGATCCTAGGGACAGGGATTTTTGCTGGGGCCAACGTCCTGACTTTC.

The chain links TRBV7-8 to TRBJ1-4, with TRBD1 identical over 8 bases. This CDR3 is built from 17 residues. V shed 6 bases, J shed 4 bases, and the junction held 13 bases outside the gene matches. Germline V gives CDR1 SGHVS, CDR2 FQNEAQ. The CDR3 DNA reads TGTGCCAGCAGGCTTAGCAGGGGGCGGAAAAGTAATGAAAAACTGTTTTTT. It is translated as CASRLSRGRKSNEKLFF.

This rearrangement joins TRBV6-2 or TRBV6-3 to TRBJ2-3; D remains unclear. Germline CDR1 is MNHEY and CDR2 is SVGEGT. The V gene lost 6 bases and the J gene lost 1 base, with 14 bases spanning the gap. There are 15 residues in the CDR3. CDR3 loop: CASSRLQYGTDTQYF. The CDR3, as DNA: TGTGCCAGCAGCCGCCTCCAATACGGCACAGATACGCAGTATTTT.

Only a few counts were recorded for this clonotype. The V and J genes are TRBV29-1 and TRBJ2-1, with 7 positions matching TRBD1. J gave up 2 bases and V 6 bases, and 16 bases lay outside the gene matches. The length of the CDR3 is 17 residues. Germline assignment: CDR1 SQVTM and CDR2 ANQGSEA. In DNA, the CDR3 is TGCAGCGTCAATGTGGGGGTAACAGGGGTAACCTACAATGAGCAGTTCTTC. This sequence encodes CSVNVGVTGVTYNEQFF.

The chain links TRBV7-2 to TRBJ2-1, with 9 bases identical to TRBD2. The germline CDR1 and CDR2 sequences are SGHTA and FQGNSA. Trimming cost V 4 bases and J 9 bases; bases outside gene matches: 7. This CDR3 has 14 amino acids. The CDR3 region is CASSCTGTSSEQFF. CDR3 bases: TGTGCCAGCAGCTGTACCGGGACTAGCAGTGAGCAGTTCTTC.

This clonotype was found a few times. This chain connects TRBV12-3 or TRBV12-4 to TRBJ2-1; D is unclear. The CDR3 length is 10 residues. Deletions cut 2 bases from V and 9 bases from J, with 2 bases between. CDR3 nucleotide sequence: TGTGCCAGCAGTTTACCTGAGCAGTTCTTC. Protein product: CASSLPEQFF.

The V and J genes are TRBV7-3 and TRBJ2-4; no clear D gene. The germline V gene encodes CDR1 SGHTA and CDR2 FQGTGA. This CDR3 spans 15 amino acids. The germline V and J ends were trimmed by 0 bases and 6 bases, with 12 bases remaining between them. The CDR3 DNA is TGTGCCAGCAGCTTAACATCACATTTTACAAACATTCAGTACTTC. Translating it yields CASSLTSHFTNIQYF.